This T cell receptor beta chain was sequenced during a study of T cells in Graves' hyperthyroidism and ophthalmopathy. There are many counts of this clonotype. This CDR3 region has 14 residues. In germline, CDR1 is GTSNPN, CDR2 SVGIG (reference sequence). V lost 4 bases, J lost 4 bases, and 14 bases lay in between. TCR beta CDR3 sequences were amplified from RNA transcripts. The TCR CDR3 first-round RT-PCR relied on the HTBI primer set. TCRdb fed the multiplex PCR reads into MiXCR, producing one record per CDR3 protein. The sample includes some 570,000 distinct CDR3 sequences, approximately 14% of them seen just once.

The sequence was collected from a woman aged 18-35 years with Graves' ophthalmopathy. The sequencing sample was made of blood. The gene calls are TRBV30 and TRBJ1-5; possible D gene TRBD1, 5 bases. CDR3 coding DNA: TGTGCCTGGACAGGACAAACCGGGAATCAGCCCCAGCATTTT. This codes for CAWTGQTGNQPQHF.